These 22 T cell receptor beta chains came from one sample sequenced in a study of response to subunit inactivated influenza vaccine. TCRdb used MiXCR to reprocess the RT-PCR reads, holding one entry per CDR3 protein. The profile shows 430,000 or so distinct CDR3 sequences, roughly 9.7% of them singletons. Source: PBMCs from blood, taken roughly 46 days after vaccination. These receptors were taken from a man aged 45-65 years who received an inactivated influenza vaccine.

CDR3 in DNA: TGTGCCAGCAGCACGGGGACTAGCGCTGCCTACAATGAGCAGTTCTTC. This codes for CASSTGTSAAYNEQFF. The chain recombines TRBV7-6 with TRBJ2-1, with 10 bases that match TRBD2. The CDR3 is made up of 16 amino acids. Per the germline V gene, CDR1 is SGHVS and CDR2 is FNYEAQ. V lost 5 bases and J lost 2; bases outside the gene matches: 6.

The chain employs TRBV12-3 or TRBV12-4 and TRBJ1-1; 8 nucleotides line up with TRBD1. The ends lost 8 bases at V and 0 bases at J; junction bases unmatched: 5. This CDR3 comprises 14 residues. The CDR3 spells CASARTGMNTEAFF. For the CDR3, the DNA is TGTGCCAGCGCCCGGACAGGGATGAACACTGAAGCTTTCTTT.

This clonotype was recorded at least ten times. This chain links TRBV28 with TRBJ2-4; 11 bases are shared with TRBD2. V shed 8 bases and J 9 bases; nucleotides not matched to a gene: 9. This CDR3 is 14 amino acids long. Germline V CDR1 and CDR2: MDHEN, SYDVKM. The CDR3 nucleotides are TGTGCCAGCGCTAGCGGGAGGCACATAACCATTCAGTACTTC. This codes for CASASGRHITIQYF.

The chain joins TRBV7-8 to TRBJ2-1; TRBD1 agrees at 9 bases. V shed 5 bases, J shed 4 bases, and the junction held 6 bases outside the gene matches. In germline, CDR1 is SGHVS, CDR2 FQNEAQ. The CDR3 extends over 15 amino acids. CDR3 nucleotide sequence: TGTGCCAGCAGCCGGGACAGGGTCAGTTACAATGAGCAGTTCTTC. Its translation: CASSRDRVSYNEQFF.

The chain has TRBV6-1 and TRBJ2-7, with D uncertain. CDR3 length equals 14 residues. V dropped 6 bases and J dropped 0 bases, with 12 bases sitting between them. Germline CDR1 reads MNHNS; CDR2 reads SASEGT. In DNA form, the CDR3 reads TGTGCCAGCAGAGGCGGCGGAAACTCCTACGAGCAGTACTTC. Translated, it gives CASRGGGNSYEQYF.

This clonotype was detected many times. The rearrangement joins TRBV6-5 to TRBJ2-3, with 11 positions matching TRBD1. The V and J ends lost 1 base and 1 base, in that order; junction bases with no gene match: 4. CDR3 length equals 17 residues. CDR1 MNHEY and CDR2 SVGAGI come from the germline V gene. The DNA for the CDR3 is TGTGCCAGCAGTTACTACAAGGACAGGGGGCGCACAGATACGCAGTATTTT. Translating gives CASSYYKDRGRTDTQYF.

The chain recombines TRBV20-1 with TRBJ1-5, with D tentatively TRBD1 (6 bases). The germline V and J ends were trimmed by 4 bases and 7 bases, with 14 bases remaining between them. The CDR3 sequence is 13 residues long. Per the germline V gene, CDR1 is DFQATT and CDR2 is SNEGSKA (reference sequence). CDR3: CSANTGTGQPQHF. The CDR3 nucleotides read TGCAGTGCTAATACAGGGACCGGGCAGCCCCAGCATTTT.

The gene calls are TRBV4-3 and TRBJ2-7; the D is unclear. Per germline, CDR1 LGHNA and CDR2 YSLEER. V was trimmed by 1 base and J by 7 bases, leaving 11 bases between them. The CDR3 extends over 13 amino acids. The CDR3 DNA reads as TGCGCCAGCAGCCAAGGGCAGTTTGGGGAGCAGTACTTC. Translated: CASSQGQFGEQYF.

In its sample, this clonotype was seen many times. The chain carries TRBV2 and TRBJ2-7; D is ambiguous. Germline V gene lookup returns CDR1 SNHLY and CDR2 FYNNEI. V was pared by 3 bases and J by 2 bases, with 5 bases between. This CDR3 spans 12 amino acids. CDR3 sequence reads: CASSDRTYEQYF. As DNA, the CDR3 is TGTGCCAGCAGTGATCGAACCTACGAGCAGTACTTC.

The CDR3 sequence is CASVRTGRETQYF. As DNA, the CDR3 is TGTGCCAGCGTCCGGACCGGTCGGGAGACCCAGTACTTC. The chain joins TRBV6-1 to TRBJ2-5, with D unresolved. Germline assignment: CDR1 MNHNS and CDR2 SASEGT. This CDR3 is 13 amino acids long. V was shortened by 8 bases and J by 5 bases, with 15 bases between the two germline ends.

This clonotype was detected a few times. This chain links TRBV5-1 with TRBJ1-4; 10 nucleotides line up with TRBD1. The V and J ends lost 4 bases and 6 bases, in that order; junction bases with no gene match: 3. Germline-derived CDR1 and CDR2 are SGHRS and YFSETQ. The CDR3 totals 14 residues. Here the CDR3 reads CASSADRGDEKLFF. The CDR3 bases are TGCGCCAGCAGCGCGGACAGGGGGGATGAAAAACTGTTTTTT.

V gene TRBV7-9 combines with J gene TRBJ2-1; possible D gene TRBD2, 5 bases. Trimming removed 3 bases from V and 7 bases from J, with 22 bases in between. The length of the CDR3 is 17 residues. Per the germline V gene, CDR1 is SEHNR and CDR2 is FQNEAQ (reference sequence). The CDR3 nucleotides read TGTGCCAGCAGCTTGGGGTTGGAGGCAACTCAGTGGAATGAGCAGTTCTTC. Its translation: CASSLGLEATQWNEQFF.

This clonotype appeared once. The chain carries TRBV5-1 and TRBJ1-1; perhaps TRBD1 as D (5 bases). The ends were cut back, 4 bases at V and 2 bases at J, with 15 bases in the middle. CDR3 length: 15 amino acids. Germline V gives CDR1 SGHRS, CDR2 YFSETQ. The CDR3: CASSTQGGSNTEAFF. In nucleotides, the CDR3 is TGCGCCAGCAGCACGCAGGGAGGGTCCAACACTGAAGCTTTCTTT.

V and J are TRBV7-2 and TRBJ2-6, with no clear D. CDR1 is SGHTA and CDR2 is FQGNSA in the germline V gene. The CDR3 has 15 amino acids. The V gene lost 5 bases and the J gene lost 4 bases, with 12 bases spanning the gap. The CDR3: CASSLQFGGANVLTF. CDR3 DNA sequence: TGTGCCAGCAGCCTCCAGTTTGGCGGGGCCAACGTCCTGACTTTC.

CDR3 sequence (DNA): TGTGCCAGCAGTCCACGACTAGCGGGGAACAACAATGAGCAGTTCTTC. This translates into CASSPRLAGNNNEQFF. The rearrangement links TRBV7-9 to TRBJ2-1, with 11 bases fitting TRBD2. The V gene's germline CDR1 is SEHNR and CDR2 FQNEAQ (reference sequence). This CDR3 is built from 16 residues. V shed 6 bases and J 5 bases; nucleotides not matched to a gene: 9.

This clonotype was picked up a small number of times. CDR3 bases: TGTGCCAGCAGCTCTCACAGGGTGTACACCGGGGAGCTGTTTTTT. This gives the protein CASSSHRVYTGELFF. The chain joins TRBV7-2 to TRBJ2-2, with D possibly TRBD1 on 6 matching bases. V lost 4 bases to trimming and J lost 3 bases, with 12 bases between them. Germline assignment: CDR1 SGHTA and CDR2 FQGNSA. This CDR3 has 15 amino acids.

The chain has TRBV2 and TRBJ2-7; D gene unclear. Trimming removed 3 bases at V and 4 bases at J, with 4 bases between. CDR1 and CDR2 (germline): SNHLY, FYNNEI. The CDR3 totals 11 residues. The DNA of the CDR3 is TGTGCCAGCAGTGACATGTACGAGCAGTACTTC. Protein sequence: CASSDMYEQYF.

This clonotype was seen at least ten times. This sequence joins TRBV7-2 and TRBJ1-1; D possibly corresponds to TRBD1 (5 bases). Germline V gene sequence: CDR1 SGHTA, CDR2 FQGNSA. This CDR3 is 16 amino acids long. Trimming removed 3 bases from V and 0 bases from J, with 14 bases in between. The CDR3 sequence: CASSFISRQLNTEAFF. The CDR3 coding sequence is TGTGCCAGCAGCTTTATTAGCCGACAGTTGAACACTGAAGCTTTCTTT.

The V call is TRBV12-3 or TRBV12-4, the J call TRBJ2-5; D is unclear. Trimming took 2 bases from V and 2 from J, leaving 12 bases between them. The CDR3 runs to 15 residues. The CDR3 coding sequence is TGTGCCAGCAGTTTACTTTCGGGCCGGCAAGAGACCCAGTACTTC. Protein sequence: CASSLLSGRQETQYF.

This chain joins TRBV28 and TRBJ2-3; 8 nucleotides line up with TRBD1. Unmatched junction bases numbered 9, after V lost 7 bases and J lost 3 bases. This CDR3 contains 15 residues. Germline CDR1 reads MDHEN; CDR2 reads SYDVKM. This chain's CDR3 is CASNTGGEWTDTQYF. The CDR3 nucleotides read TGTGCCAGCAATACAGGGGGAGAATGGACAGATACGCAGTATTTT.

This clonotype was seen at least ten times. The chain employs TRBV20-1 and TRBJ2-1; D gene unclear. Germline values: CDR1 DFQATT, CDR2 SNEGSKA (reference sequence). CDR3 size: 13 residues. V lost 0 bases, J lost 8 bases, and 11 bases lay in between. CDR3 in amino acids: CSAREAADHEQFF. The DNA for the CDR3 is TGCAGTGCTAGAGAAGCTGCGGATCATGAGCAGTTCTTC.

The V gene is TRBV20-1, the J gene TRBJ2-1, with 9 nucleotides matching TRBD1. J gave up 4 bases and V 1 base, and 2 bases lay outside the gene matches. The germline CDR1 and CDR2 sequences are DFQATT and SNEGSKA (reference sequence). This CDR3 contains 14 residues. The CDR3 protein is CSARGTGVYNEQFF. The DNA for the CDR3 is TGCAGTGCTAGAGGGACAGGGGTGTACAATGAGCAGTTCTTC.